Each of the 20 T cell receptor beta chains below was sequenced from the same sample in a study of cytomegalovirus exposure and HLA in healthy donors. Data came from immunoSEQ multiplex PCR; TCRdb stores just in-frame clones and leaves some out. In the table there are about 38,000 clones, just under 95% of which are singletons. The sequenced material came from PBMCs. The origin of the receptors is a man aged 18 to 29 in good health and CMV-seronegative.

Concerning this clone itself: Other DNA sequences in this sample translate to the same CDR3. The V call is TRBV6-5, the J call TRBJ1-3, with 7 bases matching TRBD1. The CDR3 has 15 amino acids. The germline V gene has CDR1 MNHEY and CDR2 SVGAGI. V gave up 5 bases and J gave up 0 bases; unmatched junction bases: 4. The CDR3 nucleotides are TGTGCCAGCAGTCAAGACAGGGACTCTGGAAACACCATATATTTT. Its translation: CASSQDRDSGNTIYF.

The J gene is TRBJ1-4, the V gene TRBV30, with 8 bases that match TRBD1. This CDR3 is built from 13 residues. V trimming: 3 bases; J trimming: 8 bases; junction bases outside the gene matches: 5. CDR1 and CDR2 (germline): GTSNPN, SVGIG (reference sequence). The CDR3, as DNA: TGTGCCTGGAGGCAGGGGGCGGGAGAAAAACTGTTTTTT. This gives the protein CAWRQGAGEKLFF.

This chain connects TRBV28 to TRBJ2-3; D unresolved. Germline V gene sequence: CDR1 MDHEN, CDR2 SYDVKM. CDR3 length: 11 residues. V was clipped by 8 bases and J by 0 bases, with 3 bases between them. The CDR3 here is CASVSTDTQYF. The CDR3, as DNA: TGTGCCAGCGTAAGCACAGATACGCAGTATTTT.

This clone has a single count. The chain is built from TRBV6-5 and TRBJ1-1; TRBD1 matches 7 bases. The germline CDR1 and CDR2 sequences are MNHEY and SVGAGI. J was trimmed by 5 bases and V by 6 bases; bases with no gene match: 6. The CDR3 extends over 13 amino acids. In nucleotides, the CDR3 is TGTGCCAGCAGAACAGGGGTTTGGACTGAAGCTTTCTTT. This translates into CASRTGVWTEAFF.

The chain couples TRBV5-1 to TRBJ1-1, with D uncertain. The CDR3 runs to 14 residues. CDR1 is SGHRS, CDR2 YFSETQ, per germline. V lost 1 base, J lost 4 bases, and 11 bases lay in between. CDR3 bases: TGCGCCAGCAGCTTGTCACAGATGAGCACTGAAGCTTTCTTT. Encoded protein: CASSLSQMSTEAFF.

This rearrangement joins TRBV5-8 to TRBJ2-7; 9 bases match TRBD1. The germline CDR1 and CDR2 sequences are SGHTS and YDEGEE. CDR3 length equals 15 residues. The V and J ends lost 0 bases and 4 bases, in that order; junction bases with no gene match: 5. The CDR3 sequence: CASSLGAGTGYEQYF. Written as DNA, the CDR3 is TGTGCCAGCAGCTTGGGAGCCGGGACAGGGTACGAGCAGTACTTC.

The chain combines TRBV2 with TRBJ2-5; weak D call: TRBD1 (6 bases). Germline CDR1 and CDR2: SNHLY and FYNNEI. Trimming left V 6 bases short and J 5 bases short, with 19 bases between. The CDR3 is 15 amino acids. In DNA form, the CDR3 reads TGTGCCAGCAGGAGATATACAGGGCCGGGGGAGACCCAGTACTTC. As protein: CASRRYTGPGETQYF.

This clone has a single count. V usage is TRBV6-5 and J usage is TRBJ2-1; D may be TRBD1 (6 bases). The CDR3 is 16 amino acids. Germline CDR1 is MNHEY and CDR2 is SVGAGI. Trimming shortened V by 0 bases and J by 1 base, and 10 bases separated the two germline ends. CDR3 nucleotide sequence: TGTGCCAGCAGTTACTCGCCGCAGGGGTCCTACAATGAGCAGTTCTTC. Encoded protein: CASSYSPQGSYNEQFF.

This sequence joins TRBV9 and TRBJ2-7; D remains ambiguous. Trimming stripped 2 bases from V and 2 bases from J, with 14 bases between. The CDR3 loop spans 15 amino acids. Germline V gene sequence: CDR1 SGDLS, CDR2 YYNGEE. The CDR3 region has the DNA TGTGCCAGCAGCGTTGGGCAGTCCCCCGCCTACGAGCAGTACTTC. The encoded protein is CASSVGQSPAYEQYF.

This sequence joins TRBV14 and TRBJ1-1; unclear D gene. The CDR3 has 12 residues. Germline V gene data show CDR1 as SGHDN and CDR2 as FVKESK. Trimming stripped 0 bases from V and 11 bases from J, with 10 bases between. The CDR3 here is CASSQERSSAFF. The CDR3 DNA sequence: TGTGCCAGCAGCCAAGAGAGGTCTTCGGCTTTCTTT.

V and J are TRBV7-3 and TRBJ2-1; D possibly corresponds to TRBD2 (6 bases). Between the trimmed V and J ends, which lost 5 bases and 11 bases, there was a span of 16 bases. Germline V lookup: CDR1 SGHTA, CDR2 FQGTGA. The CDR3 runs 13 residues. The CDR3 sequence: CASSPRESIKQFF. DNA of the CDR3: TGTGCCAGCAGCCCCCGGGAGAGTATCAAGCAGTTCTTC.

The V and J genes are TRBV6-5 and TRBJ1-2; D is uncertain. CDR3 length equals 13 residues. Germline assignment: CDR1 MNHEY and CDR2 SVGAGI. Trimming left V 6 bases short and J 2 bases short, with 10 bases between. CDR3 DNA: TGTGCCAGCAGCCACGACTCAAACTATGGCTACACCTTC. Protein product: CASSHDSNYGYTF.

Points on this clone: Different DNA sequences within this sample yield the same CDR3. The chain combines TRBV9 with TRBJ2-1; 7 bases match TRBD1. Germline values: CDR1 SGDLS, CDR2 YYNGEE. This CDR3 contains 14 residues. V shed 2 bases and J 12 bases; nucleotides not matched to a gene: 11. CDR3 residues: CASSVAGGSIGQFF. DNA of the CDR3: TGTGCCAGCAGCGTGGCAGGGGGTTCTATTGGGCAGTTCTTC.

This sequence joins TRBV2 and TRBJ1-5, with TRBD1 matching over 7 bases. Germline CDR1 is SNHLY and CDR2 is FYNNEI. V was clipped by 7 bases and J by 2 bases; unmatched bases: 2. CDR3 length: 13 residues. Written as DNA, the CDR3 is TGTGCCAGCAAAACAGGGGGCAATCAGCCCCAGCATTTT. Translating gives CASKTGGNQPQHF. The complete variable domain, with remaining parts taken from reference TRBV2 and TRBJ1-5, reads EPEVTQTPSHQVTQMGQEVILRCVPISNHLYFYWYRQILGQKVEFLVSFYNNEISEKSEIFDDQFSVERPDGSNFTLKIRSTKLEDSAMYFCASKTGGNQPQHFGDGTRLSIL.

The rearrangement links TRBV11-3 to TRBJ2-1; 10 bases fit TRBD2. This CDR3 comprises 16 residues. Germline assignment: CDR1 SGHNT and CDR2 YENEEA. The V and J ends lost 3 bases and 7 bases, in that order; junction bases with no gene match: 9. CDR3 bases: TGTGCCAGCAGCTTTTCGAGCGGGGGGGCCAGAAATGAGCAGTTCTTC. Amino acid sequence: CASSFSSGGARNEQFF.

The V gene is TRBV27, the J gene TRBJ2-7, with 9 bases aligning to TRBD1. J lost 0 bases, V lost 4 bases, and 10 bases had no gene match. CDR3 size: 17 residues. CDR1 and CDR2 from the germline V gene are MNHEY and SMNVEV (reference sequence). Here the CDR3 DNA reads TGTGCCAGCAGTTCCTACAATGACAGGGGGAGCTCCTACGAGCAGTACTTC. It translates to CASSSYNDRGSSYEQYF.

The gene calls are TRBV28 and TRBJ2-5; the match to TRBD2 covers 8 bases. V shed 7 bases and J 5 bases; nucleotides not matched to a gene: 12. Germline-derived CDR1 and CDR2 are MDHEN and SYDVKM. This CDR3 has 15 amino acids. The CDR3 protein is CASTSGTSGSETQYF. Written as DNA, the CDR3 is TGTGCCAGCACTTCGGGTACTAGCGGTTCGGAGACCCAGTACTTC.

The rearrangement uses TRBV6-5 and TRBJ2-5; TRBD1 matches 8 bases. In germline, CDR1 is MNHEY, CDR2 SVGAGI. V was clipped by 4 bases and J by 3 bases; unmatched bases: 10. This CDR3 comprises 16 residues. The CDR3 DNA reads TGTGCCAGCAGTTCATCATCAGGGACAGGAGAAGAGACCCAGTACTTC. Its translation: CASSSSSGTGEETQYF.

The chain joins TRBV2 to TRBJ2-3, with D maybe TRBD1 (5 bases). The germline CDR1 and CDR2 sequences are SNHLY and FYNNEI. V was clipped by 8 bases and J by 0 bases, with 12 bases between them. The CDR3 is 14 residues long. CDR3 residues: CASQGTLSTDTQYF. CDR3 sequence (DNA): TGTGCCAGCCAGGGAACCCTTAGCACAGATACGCAGTATTTT.

This clone has only one observation. This chain links TRBV27 with TRBJ2-3; D possibly corresponds to TRBD1 (6 bases). V shed 2 bases and J shed 2 bases, with 23 bases lying between them. The CDR3 covers 19 residues. Germline CDR1 reads MNHEY; CDR2 reads SMNVEV (reference sequence). The CDR3: CASSLGTFPISAHTDTQYF. The CDR3 coding sequence is TGTGCCAGCAGTTTAGGGACATTCCCTATTTCCGCTCACACAGATACGCAGTATTTT.